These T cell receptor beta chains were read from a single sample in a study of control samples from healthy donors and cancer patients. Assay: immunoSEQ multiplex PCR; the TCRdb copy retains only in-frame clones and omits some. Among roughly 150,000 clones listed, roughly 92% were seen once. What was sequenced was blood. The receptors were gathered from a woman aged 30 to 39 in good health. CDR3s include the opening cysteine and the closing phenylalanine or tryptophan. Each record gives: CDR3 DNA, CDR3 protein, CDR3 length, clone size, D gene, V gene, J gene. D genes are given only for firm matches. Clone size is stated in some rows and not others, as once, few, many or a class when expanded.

CDR3 DNA: TGTGCCAGCTCACCACGCCCAGGGAGGGATGAGCAGTTCTTC; CDR3 protein: CASSPRPGRDEQFF; CDR3 length: 14; clone size: NA; D gene: TRBD2; V gene: TRBV18; J gene: TRBJ2-1
CDR3 DNA: TGTGCCAGCCAAAGGGAACTAGCGGGAACCGGGGAGCTGTTTTTT; CDR3 protein: CASQRELAGTGELFF; CDR3 length: 15; clone size: NA; D gene: TRBD2; V gene: TRBV7-9; J gene: TRBJ2-2
CDR3 DNA: TGTGCCAGCAGTTTGCGGGGTGAGCAGTTCTTC; CDR3 protein: CASSLRGEQFF; CDR3 length: 11; clone size: NA; D gene: NA; V gene: TRBV12-3/TRBV12-4; J gene: TRBJ2-1
CDR3 DNA: TGTGCCAGCAGTTACTTGACAGGGGAGGGTGTGCTCCTCCACTTT; CDR3 protein: CASSYLTGEGVLLHF; CDR3 length: 15; clone size: NA; D gene: TRBD1; V gene: TRBV6-5; J gene: TRBJ1-6
CDR3 DNA: TGTGCCAGCAGCTTAATTCGGAATGAAAAACTGTTTTTT; CDR3 protein: CASSLIRNEKLFF; CDR3 length: 13; clone size: once; D gene: NA; V gene: TRBV7-2; J gene: TRBJ1-4
CDR3 DNA: TGTGCCAGTAGTATAAAGGGCGAGATTAGCTCCTACGAGCAGTACTTC; CDR3 protein: CASSIKGEISSYEQYF; CDR3 length: 16; clone size: NA; D gene: NA; V gene: TRBV19; J gene: TRBJ2-7
CDR3 DNA: TGTGCCAGCAGCTTGACAGGGAATTCACCCCTCCACTTT; CDR3 protein: CASSLTGNSPLHF; CDR3 length: 13; clone size: NA; D gene: NA; V gene: TRBV5-6; J gene: TRBJ1-6
CDR3 DNA: TGTGCCATCAGTGCAGGGTTCAATCAGCCCCAGCATTTT; CDR3 protein: CAISAGFNQPQHF; CDR3 length: 13; clone size: NA; D gene: NA; V gene: TRBV10-3; J gene: TRBJ1-5
CDR3 DNA: TGTGCCAGCAGTTTCCTGTCCCGACAGGGGGCGAACAATGAGCAGTTCTTC; CDR3 protein: CASSFLSRQGANNEQFF; CDR3 length: 17; clone size: NA; D gene: TRBD1; V gene: TRBV27; J gene: TRBJ2-1
CDR3 DNA: TGTGCCAGCTCACCTGTCCTGAGGGGGGATAACTATGGCTACACCTTC; CDR3 protein: CASSPVLRGDNYGYTF; CDR3 length: 16; clone size: NA; D gene: NA; V gene: TRBV18; J gene: TRBJ1-2
CDR3 DNA: TGCGCCAGCAGCTTGGAGGTTGCAGGATCTAACTATGGCTACACCTTC; CDR3 protein: CASSLEVAGSNYGYTF; CDR3 length: 16; clone size: NA; D gene: NA; V gene: TRBV5-1; J gene: TRBJ1-2
CDR3 DNA: TGTGCCAGCAGTTCACCAGCGGGGCCGCACAATGAGCAGTTCTTC; CDR3 protein: CASSSPAGPHNEQFF; CDR3 length: 15; clone size: NA; D gene: TRBD2; V gene: TRBV28; J gene: TRBJ2-1
CDR3 DNA: TGTGCCACCAGCACCGGACTAGCGGGGCTGAACACCGGGGAGCTGTTTTTT; CDR3 protein: CATSTGLAGLNTGELFF; CDR3 length: 17; clone size: NA; D gene: TRBD2; V gene: TRBV15; J gene: TRBJ2-2
CDR3 DNA: TGTGCCAGCAGCTTAGAGCTGGACGGAGGCAATGAGCAGTTCTTC; CDR3 protein: CASSLELDGGNEQFF; CDR3 length: 15; clone size: NA; D gene: NA; V gene: TRBV7-6; J gene: TRBJ2-1
CDR3 DNA: TGTGCCAGCAGCGGCCGAGCGGGAGTGGGGACTACAGATACGCAGTATTTT; CDR3 protein: CASSGRAGVGTTDTQYF; CDR3 length: 17; clone size: NA; D gene: TRBD2; V gene: TRBV7-9; J gene: TRBJ2-3
CDR3 DNA: TGTGCCTGGAGTGCCAAAAATGAAAAACTGTTTTTT; CDR3 protein: CAWSAKNEKLFF; CDR3 length: 12; clone size: NA; D gene: NA; V gene: TRBV30; J gene: TRBJ1-4
CDR3 DNA: TGTGCCAGCAGCTTAGGGCGGAACTCTGGGGCCAACGTCCTGACTTTC; CDR3 protein: CASSLGRNSGANVLTF; CDR3 length: 16; clone size: NA; D gene: NA; V gene: TRBV7-9; J gene: TRBJ2-6
CDR3 DNA: TGTGCCACCAGTGAGTGGGACAGCACAGATACGCAGTATTTT; CDR3 protein: CATSEWDSTDTQYF; CDR3 length: 14; clone size: NA; D gene: NA; V gene: TRBV24-1; J gene: TRBJ2-3
CDR3 DNA: TGTGCCAGCACCCCCCCGGGACAGATCTATGGCTACACCTTC; CDR3 protein: CASTPPGQIYGYTF; CDR3 length: 14; clone size: once; D gene: TRBD1; V gene: TRBV5-6; J gene: TRBJ1-2
CDR3 DNA: TGTGCCAGCAGTCCGACAGGGGTGAGCTATGGCTACACCTTC; CDR3 protein: CASSPTGVSYGYTF; CDR3 length: 14; clone size: NA; D gene: TRBD1; V gene: TRBV6-2/TRBV6-3; J gene: TRBJ1-2
CDR3 DNA: TGTGCCAGCAGCTTAGCGCAGTGGGGAGATACGCAGTATTTT; CDR3 protein: CASSLAQWGDTQYF; CDR3 length: 14; clone size: NA; D gene: NA; V gene: TRBV7-6; J gene: TRBJ2-3
CDR3 DNA: TGTGCCTGGGGTCCCGGGCGGATGTTAAATGAAAAACTGTTTTTT; CDR3 protein: CAWGPGRMLNEKLFF; CDR3 length: 15; clone size: NA; D gene: NA; V gene: TRBV30; J gene: TRBJ1-4
CDR3 DNA: TGTGCCATCAGCGCCGGGACAGGTGGAAACACCATATATTTT; CDR3 protein: CAISAGTGGNTIYF; CDR3 length: 14; clone size: NA; D gene: TRBD1; V gene: TRBV10-3; J gene: TRBJ1-3
CDR3 DNA: TGCGCCAGCAGCCCCCCAGGGAGCTATGGCTACACCTTC; CDR3 protein: CASSPPGSYGYTF; CDR3 length: 13; clone size: NA; D gene: NA; V gene: TRBV4-1; J gene: TRBJ1-2
CDR3 DNA: TGTGCCAGTAGTATAGAAGACTTGGGGGGTTCACCCCTCCACTTT; CDR3 protein: CASSIEDLGGSPLHF; CDR3 length: 15; clone size: NA; D gene: NA; V gene: TRBV19; J gene: TRBJ1-6
CDR3 DNA: TGTGCCAGCAGCCCCTCGGAGACCTACGAGCAGTACTTC; CDR3 protein: CASSPSETYEQYF; CDR3 length: 13; clone size: NA; D gene: NA; V gene: TRBV11-1; J gene: TRBJ2-7
CDR3 DNA: TGTGCCACCAGTGATTTGACGAGCTCCTACAATGAGCAGTTCTTC; CDR3 protein: CATSDLTSSYNEQFF; CDR3 length: 15; clone size: once; D gene: NA; V gene: TRBV24-1; J gene: TRBJ2-1
CDR3 DNA: TGTGCCAGCAGCCTGCCCCTCCCGGGACAGGGCCAATACGAGCAGTACTTC; CDR3 protein: CASSLPLPGQGQYEQYF; CDR3 length: 17; clone size: once; D gene: TRBD1; V gene: TRBV7-9; J gene: TRBJ2-7
CDR3 DNA: TGCGCCAGCGAACTAACAGGGGATATGAACACTGAAGCTTTCTTT; CDR3 protein: CASELTGDMNTEAFF; CDR3 length: 15; clone size: NA; D gene: TRBD1; V gene: TRBV5-1; J gene: TRBJ1-1
CDR3 DNA: TGCACCAGCAGCCAAGTTTCCTCGGCTGGCTACACCTTC; CDR3 protein: CTSSQVSSAGYTF; CDR3 length: 13; clone size: NA; D gene: NA; V gene: TRBV1; J gene: TRBJ1-2
CDR3 DNA: TGTGCCAGCGGGCAGCAGTATAATTCACCCCTCCACTTT; CDR3 protein: CASGQQYNSPLHF; CDR3 length: 13; clone size: NA; D gene: NA; V gene: TRBV2; J gene: TRBJ1-6
CDR3 DNA: TGTGCCAGCATTAGGGTAGCGGGAGAACTACACAATGAGCAGTTCTTC; CDR3 protein: CASIRVAGELHNEQFF; CDR3 length: 16; clone size: NA; D gene: TRBD2; V gene: TRBV2; J gene: TRBJ2-1
CDR3 DNA: TGTGCCAGCAGCTTGCTAGCGGGGGGCACAGATACGCAGTATTTT; CDR3 protein: CASSLLAGGTDTQYF; CDR3 length: 15; clone size: NA; D gene: TRBD2; V gene: TRBV6-5; J gene: TRBJ2-3
CDR3 DNA: TGTGCCAGTAGTCCCGGACGAGGGGACACTGAAGCTTTCTTT; CDR3 protein: CASSPGRGDTEAFF; CDR3 length: 14; clone size: NA; D gene: NA; V gene: TRBV19; J gene: TRBJ1-1
CDR3 DNA: TGTGCCAGTAGTACCCCGGGTGGCGCGAACACCGGGGAGCTGTTTTTT; CDR3 protein: CASSTPGGANTGELFF; CDR3 length: 16; clone size: NA; D gene: NA; V gene: TRBV19; J gene: TRBJ2-2
CDR3 DNA: TGTGCCAGTAGTATATTCGGGCGTAGGTTGAACACTGAAGCTTTCTTT; CDR3 protein: CASSIFGRRLNTEAFF; CDR3 length: 16; clone size: NA; D gene: NA; V gene: TRBV19; J gene: TRBJ1-1
CDR3 DNA: TGTGCCAGCAGTTGGTCCGGAGGTGGAGAGACCCAGTACTTC; CDR3 protein: CASSWSGGGETQYF; CDR3 length: 14; clone size: NA; D gene: NA; V gene: TRBV6-6; J gene: TRBJ2-5
CDR3 DNA: TGCGCCAGCAGCGCGTCCACTACTAGCGGGGCCTACGAGCAGTACTTC; CDR3 protein: CASSASTTSGAYEQYF; CDR3 length: 16; clone size: NA; D gene: TRBD2; V gene: TRBV5-1; J gene: TRBJ2-7
CDR3 DNA: TGCGCCAGCAGCCAAGGGTATCGACTAGCTGGGACCTACAATGAGCAGTTCTTC; CDR3 protein: CASSQGYRLAGTYNEQFF; CDR3 length: 18; clone size: NA; D gene: TRBD2; V gene: TRBV4-1; J gene: TRBJ2-1
CDR3 DNA: TGTGCCAGCAGCCAAGATTGGGGGACCCAGTACTTC; CDR3 protein: CASSQDWGTQYF; CDR3 length: 12; clone size: NA; D gene: NA; V gene: TRBV3-1/TRBV3-2; J gene: TRBJ2-5
CDR3 DNA: TGTGCCAGCAGCTTAGTAGCGGGGATCTACAATGAGCAGTTCTTC; CDR3 protein: CASSLVAGIYNEQFF; CDR3 length: 15; clone size: NA; D gene: TRBD2; V gene: TRBV7-8; J gene: TRBJ2-1
CDR3 DNA: TGTGCCAGCAGTTACTCGGGGCGGGAGGGCCGGTTCTTC; CDR3 protein: CASSYSGREGRFF; CDR3 length: 13; clone size: NA; D gene: TRBD2; V gene: TRBV6-2/TRBV6-3; J gene: TRBJ2-1
CDR3 DNA: TGTGCCAGCAGTGACGCAGGGGGCTCCCTATATAATTCACCCCTCCACTTT; CDR3 protein: CASSDAGGSLYNSPLHF; CDR3 length: 17; clone size: NA; D gene: TRBD1; V gene: TRBV6-4; J gene: TRBJ1-6
CDR3 DNA: TGCAGTGCTATTGCCCGCTATGGCTACACCTTC; CDR3 protein: CSAIARYGYTF; CDR3 length: 11; clone size: NA; D gene: NA; V gene: TRBV20-1; J gene: TRBJ1-2
CDR3 DNA: TGTGCCAGCAGCTTTCAAGTACCGAACGAGCAGTACTTC; CDR3 protein: CASSFQVPNEQYF; CDR3 length: 13; clone size: once; D gene: NA; V gene: TRBV12-3/TRBV12-4; J gene: TRBJ2-7
CDR3 DNA: TGTGCCAGCAGGAACAACGGTGTCGGAAACACCATATATTTT; CDR3 protein: CASRNNGVGNTIYF; CDR3 length: 14; clone size: NA; D gene: NA; V gene: TRBV6-5; J gene: TRBJ1-3
CDR3 DNA: TGTGCCAGCATGGGGACCCCGGTCGCAGATACGCAGTATTTT; CDR3 protein: CASMGTPVADTQYF; CDR3 length: 14; clone size: NA; D gene: NA; V gene: TRBV2; J gene: TRBJ2-3
CDR3 DNA: TGTGCCAGCAGCTCTAAACCCTTTAGCACAGATACGCAGTATTTT; CDR3 protein: CASSSKPFSTDTQYF; CDR3 length: 15; clone size: NA; D gene: NA; V gene: TRBV3-1/TRBV3-2; J gene: TRBJ2-3
CDR3 DNA: TGTGCCAGCAGTCCGGGACAGCGCAATCAGCCCCAGCATTTT; CDR3 protein: CASSPGQRNQPQHF; CDR3 length: 14; clone size: NA; D gene: TRBD1; V gene: TRBV27; J gene: TRBJ1-5
CDR3 DNA: TGTGCCTGGAGATCGGGGCTAAGGGCTGAAGCTTTCTTT; CDR3 protein: CAWRSGLRAEAFF; CDR3 length: 13; clone size: NA; D gene: NA; V gene: TRBV30; J gene: TRBJ1-1
CDR3 DNA: TGTGCCAGTAGACGGACAGGGGGCTACACCGGGGAGCTGTTTTTT; CDR3 protein: CASRRTGGYTGELFF; CDR3 length: 15; clone size: NA; D gene: TRBD1; V gene: TRBV19; J gene: TRBJ2-2
CDR3 DNA: TGTGCCAGCATTCCCACGGGACAGCTAAACAATGAGCAGTTCTTC; CDR3 protein: CASIPTGQLNNEQFF; CDR3 length: 15; clone size: once; D gene: TRBD1; V gene: TRBV27; J gene: TRBJ2-1
CDR3 DNA: TGTGCCTGGAGTGTAAGGGGGAACACCATATATTTT; CDR3 protein: CAWSVRGNTIYF; CDR3 length: 12; clone size: NA; D gene: NA; V gene: TRBV30; J gene: TRBJ1-3
CDR3 DNA: TGTGCCAGTAGTCTCCGGGTGGGGGAGTCGGAAAAACTGTTTTTT; CDR3 protein: CASSLRVGESEKLFF; CDR3 length: 15; clone size: NA; D gene: NA; V gene: TRBV19; J gene: TRBJ1-4